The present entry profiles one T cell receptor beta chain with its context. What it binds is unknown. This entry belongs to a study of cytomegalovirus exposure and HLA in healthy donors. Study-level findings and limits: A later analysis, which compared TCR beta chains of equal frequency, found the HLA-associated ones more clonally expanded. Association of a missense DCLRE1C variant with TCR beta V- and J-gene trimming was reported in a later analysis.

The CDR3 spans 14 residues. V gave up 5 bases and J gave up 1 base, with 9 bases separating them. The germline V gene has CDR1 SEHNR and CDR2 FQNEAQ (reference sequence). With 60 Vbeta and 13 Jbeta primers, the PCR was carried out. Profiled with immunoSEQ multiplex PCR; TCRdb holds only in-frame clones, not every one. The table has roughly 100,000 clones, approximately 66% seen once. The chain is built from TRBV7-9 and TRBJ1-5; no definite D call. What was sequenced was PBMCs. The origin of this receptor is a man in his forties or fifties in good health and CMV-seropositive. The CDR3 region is CASSHDTSNQPQHF. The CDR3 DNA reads TGTGCCAGCAGCCACGACACGAGCAATCAGCCCCAGCATTTT.